Each of the 13 T cell receptor beta chains below was sequenced from the same sample in a study of post-analysis software for immune sequencing data. Study-level findings and limits: There were five or six TRBV segments more frequent in patients than controls, and TRBV5-6, TRBV5-1 and TRBV20-1 were among them.

These TCRs are of unknown antigen specificity. Unique molecular identifiers were carried by the TCR beta cDNA libraries. From the PCR reads, TCRdb called clonotypes with MiXCR, one entry per CDR3 protein. The sample consists of 450,000 to 700,000 distinct CDR3 sequences, roughly 40% of them appearing once. Material for sequencing was blood. These receptors came from a girl under 18 with multiple sclerosis.

This clonotype came up many times. The chain carries TRBV4-2 and TRBJ2-5, with 12 bases fitting TRBD2. Germline V lookup: CDR1 LGHNA, CDR2 YNFKEQ. The length of the CDR3 is 18 residues. After removal of 0 bases from V and 3 bases from J, the junction contained 8 bases not matched to a gene. In DNA form, the CDR3 reads TGTGCCAGCAGCCAAGAGCTAGCGGGGGGGCGATATAAAGAGACCCAGTACTTC. It is translated as CASSQELAGGRYKETQYF.

The chain couples TRBV7-2 to TRBJ2-3; 7 positions agree with TRBD2. CDR1 and CDR2 from the germline V gene are SGHTA and FQGNSA. With 10 bases clipped from V and 2 bases from J, the junction kept 9 bases outside the gene matches. This CDR3 contains 14 residues. In nucleotides, the CDR3 is TGTGCCACCAAACTAGCGCCAAACACAGATACGCAGTATTTT. This codes for CATKLAPNTDTQYF. Full variable domain (outside the CDR3, taken from reference TRBV7-2 and TRBJ2-3): GAGVSQSPSNKVTEKGKDVELRCDPISGHTALYWYRQSLGQGLEFLIYFQGNSAPDKSGLPSDRFSAERTGGSVSTLTIQRTQQEDSAVYLCATKLAPNTDTQYFGPGTRLTVL.

The rearrangement links TRBV5-1 to TRBJ2-1; TRBD2 agrees at 14 bases. The trim removed 5 bases at V and 1 base at J, leaving 8 bases unmatched. Germline values: CDR1 SGHRS, CDR2 YFSETQ. CDR3 length: 18 amino acids. For the CDR3, the DNA is TGCGCCAGCAGTCGACTAGCGGGAGGGGGATTATCCTACAATGAGCAGTTCTTC. It specifies CASSRLAGGGLSYNEQFF.

The chain links TRBV5-1 to TRBJ1-4, with D possibly matching TRBD1 (5 bases). The length of the CDR3 is 15 residues. Germline CDR1 is SGHRS and CDR2 is YFSETQ. Trimming shortened V by 2 bases and J by 2 bases, and 10 bases separated the two germline ends. For the CDR3, the DNA is TGCGCCAGCAGCTTACAGGCTCCTACTAATGAAAAACTGTTTTTT. This codes for CASSLQAPTNEKLFF.

The V and J genes are TRBV9 and TRBJ1-2, with D possibly TRBD1 on 6 matching bases. The V gene's germline CDR1 is SGDLS and CDR2 YYNGEE. The CDR3 contains 14 residues. Trimming removed 7 bases at V and 3 bases at J, with 16 bases between. This chain's CDR3 is CASRGGQMDYGYTF. The CDR3 region has the DNA TGTGCCAGCCGGGGAGGACAGATGGACTATGGCTACACCTTC.

The rearrangement joins TRBV12-3 or TRBV12-4 to TRBJ2-1; 11 nucleotides match TRBD2. The CDR3 is 16 amino acids. V was pared by 6 bases and J by 4 bases, with 8 bases of the junction left unmatched. The CDR3 protein is CASSFLLAGAYNEQFF. In DNA, the CDR3 is TGTGCCAGCAGCTTTCTACTAGCGGGAGCTTACAATGAGCAGTTCTTC.

The rearrangement joins TRBV7-2 to TRBJ2-3; perhaps TRBD2 as D (6 bases). V gave up 1 base and J gave up 14 bases, with 25 bases separating them. Germline lookup yields CDR1 SGHTA and CDR2 FQGNSA. The CDR3 has 16 residues. The CDR3 DNA reads TGTGCCAGCAGCTTAGTAAGGGACTCCCCGAAGCAGCAGGGGTATTTT. Its translation: CASSLVRDSPKQQGYF.

Written as DNA, the CDR3 is TGCAGTGCAAAAACTAGCGGGACTCTCCAAGTCGAGCAGTACTTC. Translated, it gives CSAKTSGTLQVEQYF. V and J are TRBV20-1 and TRBJ2-5, with 10 bases aligning to TRBD2. The J call is in doubt because the DNA end fits TRBJ2-7 better. The CDR3 runs to 15 residues. Per germline, CDR1 DFQATT and CDR2 SNEGSKA (reference sequence).

V and J are TRBV10-3 and TRBJ1-2, with 10 bases matching TRBD1. This CDR3 is built from 16 residues. Germline values: CDR1 ENHRY, CDR2 SYGVKD. With 3 bases clipped from V and 3 bases from J, the junction kept 7 bases outside the gene matches. The CDR3 sequence: CAISDTSTGGDYGYTF. CDR3 DNA sequence: TGTGCCATCAGTGATACCTCGACAGGGGGCGACTATGGCTACACCTTC.

This clonotype was seen only a few times. The CDR3 region has the DNA TGTGCCAGCAGTTTAGGGTCTGGGGGAAGCAATCAGCCCCAGCATTTT. Translation: CASSLGSGGSNQPQHF. The gene calls are TRBV12-3 or TRBV12-4 and TRBJ1-5; maybe TRBD1 (5 bases). CDR3 length: 16 residues. Trimming removed 1 base from V and 1 base from J, with 11 bases in between.

This rearrangement joins TRBV5-6 to TRBJ2-1, with 7 nucleotides matching TRBD1. Germline assignment: CDR1 SGHDT and CDR2 YYEEEE. Trimming cost V 1 base and J 6 bases; bases outside gene matches: 4. The CDR3 contains 14 residues. The CDR3 sequence is CASSLTGVSNEQFF. For the CDR3, the DNA is TGTGCCAGCAGCTTGACAGGGGTGAGCAATGAGCAGTTCTTC.

This rearrangement joins TRBV14 to TRBJ2-7; TRBD1 matches 7 bases. J gave up 2 bases and V 1 base, and 5 bases lay outside the gene matches. The CDR3 extends over 15 amino acids. The germline V gene has CDR1 SGHDN and CDR2 FVKESK. CDR3 residues: CASSQAPGQPYEQYF. In DNA, the CDR3 is TGTGCCAGCAGCCAAGCACCGGGACAGCCCTACGAGCAGTACTTC.

In this sample, this clonotype turned up a few times. The chain links TRBV5-5 to TRBJ2-3; tentatively, D is TRBD1 (5 bases). In germline, CDR1 is SGHKS, CDR2 YYEKEE (reference sequence). Trimming shortened V by 5 bases and J by 5 bases, and 15 bases separated the two germline ends. The CDR3 runs 14 residues. CDR3 protein: CASRDTIGVDTQYF. Written as DNA, the CDR3 is TGTGCCAGCAGAGATACAATAGGGGTAGATACGCAGTATTTT. The full variable domain, in which reference TRBV5-5 and TRBJ2-3 provide the parts outside the CDR3, is DAGVTQSPTHLIKTRGQQVTLRCSPISGHKSVSWYQQVLGQGPQFIFQYYEKEERGRGNFPDRFSARQFPNYSSELNVNALLLGDSALYLCASRDTIGVDTQYFGPGTRLTVL.